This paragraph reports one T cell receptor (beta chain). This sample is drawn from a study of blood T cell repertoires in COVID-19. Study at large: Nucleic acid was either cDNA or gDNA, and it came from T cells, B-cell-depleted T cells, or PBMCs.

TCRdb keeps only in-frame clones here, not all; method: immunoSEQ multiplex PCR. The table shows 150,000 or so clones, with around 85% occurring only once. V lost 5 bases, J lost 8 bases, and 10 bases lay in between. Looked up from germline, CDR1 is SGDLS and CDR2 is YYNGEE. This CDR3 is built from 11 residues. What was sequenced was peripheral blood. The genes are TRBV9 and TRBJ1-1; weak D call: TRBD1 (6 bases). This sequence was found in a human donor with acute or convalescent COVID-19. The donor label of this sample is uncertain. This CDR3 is CASRSGTEAFF. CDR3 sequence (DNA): TGTGCCAGCAGATCCGGGACAGAAGCTTTCTTT.